Reported below is one TCR beta chain. The data belong to a study of T cell responses to AZD1222 COVID-19 vaccine. Looked up from germline, CDR1 is SGHDT and CDR2 is YYEEEE. This CDR3 is 13 amino acids long. V gave up 5 bases and J gave up 1 base, with 9 bases separating them. TCRdb's table, derived via immunoSEQ multiplex PCR, lists solely in-frame clones and lacks some. The sample gives about 66,000 clones, 85% to 95% of which show up once; about 6% is in the top ten. The receptor was isolated from an adult who received the MenACWY meningococcal vaccine as a control. The chain has TRBV5-6 and TRBJ1-2; D gene ambiguous. Specimen: peripheral blood, collected 28 days after the second dose of the MenACWY control vaccine. The CDR3, as DNA: TGTGCCAGCAGTTCAGTAGTTAACTATGGCTACACCTTC. Its translation is CASSSVVNYGYTF.